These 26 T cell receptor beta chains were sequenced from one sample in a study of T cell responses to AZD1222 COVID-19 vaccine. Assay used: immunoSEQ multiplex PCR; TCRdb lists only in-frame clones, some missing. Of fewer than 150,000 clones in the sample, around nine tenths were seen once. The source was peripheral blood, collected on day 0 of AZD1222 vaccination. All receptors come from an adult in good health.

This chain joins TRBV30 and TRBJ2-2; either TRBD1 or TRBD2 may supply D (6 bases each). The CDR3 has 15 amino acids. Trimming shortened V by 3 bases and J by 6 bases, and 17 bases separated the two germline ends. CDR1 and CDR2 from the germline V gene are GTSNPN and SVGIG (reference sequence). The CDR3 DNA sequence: TGTGCCTGGAGCCGAATAGTGGGGGGCGCCGGGGAGCTGTTTTTT. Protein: CAWSRIVGGAGELFF.

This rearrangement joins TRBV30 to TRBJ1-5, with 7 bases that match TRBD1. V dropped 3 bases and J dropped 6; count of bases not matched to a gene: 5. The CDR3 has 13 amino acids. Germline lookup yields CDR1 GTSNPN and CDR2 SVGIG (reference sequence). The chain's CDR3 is CAWSTGEVQPQHF. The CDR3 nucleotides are TGTGCCTGGAGCACAGGGGAGGTTCAGCCCCAGCATTTT.

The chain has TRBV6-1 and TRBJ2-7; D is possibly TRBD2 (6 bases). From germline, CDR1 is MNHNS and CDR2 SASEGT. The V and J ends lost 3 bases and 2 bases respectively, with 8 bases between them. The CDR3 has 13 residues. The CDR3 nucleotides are TGTGCCAGCAGTGATGGGGGGACCTACGAGCAGTACTTC. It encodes CASSDGGTYEQYF.

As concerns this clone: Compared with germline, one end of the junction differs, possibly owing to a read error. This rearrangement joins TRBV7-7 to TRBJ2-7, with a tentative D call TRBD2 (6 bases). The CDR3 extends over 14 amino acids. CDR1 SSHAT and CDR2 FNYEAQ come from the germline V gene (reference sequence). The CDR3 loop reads CASSLGGDSDEQYF. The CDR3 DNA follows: TGTGCTAGCAGCTTAGGCGGGGACTCGGACGAGCAGTACTTC.

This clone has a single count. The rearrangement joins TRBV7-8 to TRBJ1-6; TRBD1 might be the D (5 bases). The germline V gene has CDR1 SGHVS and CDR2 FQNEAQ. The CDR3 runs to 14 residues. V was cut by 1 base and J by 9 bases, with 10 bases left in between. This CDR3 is CASSLVGDGSPLHF. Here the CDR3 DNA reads TGTGCCAGCAGCTTAGTAGGGGATGGTTCACCCCTCCACTTT.

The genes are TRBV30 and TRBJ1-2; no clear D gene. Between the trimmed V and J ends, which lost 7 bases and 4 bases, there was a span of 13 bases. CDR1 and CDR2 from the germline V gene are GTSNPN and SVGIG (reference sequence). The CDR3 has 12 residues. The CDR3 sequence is CASTTGLYGYTF. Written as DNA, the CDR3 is TGTGCCTCGACGACGGGTCTCTATGGCTACACCTTC. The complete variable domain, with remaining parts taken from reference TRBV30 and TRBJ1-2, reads SQTIHQWPATLVQPVGSPLSLECTVEGTSNPNLYWYRQAAGRGLQLLFYSVGIGQISSEVPQNLSASRPQDRQFILSSKKLLLSDSGFYLCASTTGLYGYTFGSGTRLTVV.

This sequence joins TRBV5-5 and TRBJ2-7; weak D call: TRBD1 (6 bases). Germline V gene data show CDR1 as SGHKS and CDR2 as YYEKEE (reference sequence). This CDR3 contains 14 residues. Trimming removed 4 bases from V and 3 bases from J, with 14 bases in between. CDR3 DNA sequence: TGTGCCAGCAGCCCGATCCCGGACAGCTACGAGCAGTACTTC. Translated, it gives CASSPIPDSYEQYF.

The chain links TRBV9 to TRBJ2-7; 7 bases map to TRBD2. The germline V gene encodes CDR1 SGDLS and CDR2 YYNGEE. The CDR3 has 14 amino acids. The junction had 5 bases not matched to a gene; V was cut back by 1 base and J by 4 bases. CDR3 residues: CASSVLSSGYEQYF. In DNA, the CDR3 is TGTGCCAGCAGCGTACTATCTAGCGGATACGAGCAGTACTTC. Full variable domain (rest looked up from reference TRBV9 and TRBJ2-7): DSGVTQTPKHLITATGQRVTLRCSPRSGDLSVYWYQQSLDQGLQFLIQYYNGEERAKGNILERFSAQQFPDLHSELNLSSLELGDSALYFCASSVLSSGYEQYFGPGTRLTVT.

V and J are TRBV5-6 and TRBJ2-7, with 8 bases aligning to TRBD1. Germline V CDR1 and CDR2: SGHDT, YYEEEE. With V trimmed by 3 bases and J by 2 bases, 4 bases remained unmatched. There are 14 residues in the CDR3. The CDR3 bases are TGTGCCAGCAGCTGGACAGGGATCCCCTACGAGCAGTACTTC. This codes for CASSWTGIPYEQYF.

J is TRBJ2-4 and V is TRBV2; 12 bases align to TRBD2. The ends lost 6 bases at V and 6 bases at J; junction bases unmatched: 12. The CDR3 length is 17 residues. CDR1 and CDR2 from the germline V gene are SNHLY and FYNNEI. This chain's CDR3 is CASSVRLAGVRGNIQYF. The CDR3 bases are TGTGCCAGCAGCGTCCGACTAGCGGGGGTCCGGGGAAACATTCAGTACTTC.

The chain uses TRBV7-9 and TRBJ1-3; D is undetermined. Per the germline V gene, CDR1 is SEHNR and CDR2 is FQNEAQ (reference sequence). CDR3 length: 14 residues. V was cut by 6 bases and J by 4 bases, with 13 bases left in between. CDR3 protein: CASRVTISGNTIYF. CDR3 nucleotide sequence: TGTGCCAGCAGAGTGACAATCTCCGGAAACACCATATATTTT.

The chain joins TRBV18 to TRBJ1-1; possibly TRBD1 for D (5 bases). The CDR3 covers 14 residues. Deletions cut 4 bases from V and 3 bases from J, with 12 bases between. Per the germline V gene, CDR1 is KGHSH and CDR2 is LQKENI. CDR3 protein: CASSLRDSHTEAFF. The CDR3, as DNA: TGTGCCAGCTCACTAAGAGACAGCCACACTGAAGCTTTCTTT. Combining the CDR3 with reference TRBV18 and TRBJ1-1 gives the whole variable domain NAGVMQNPRHLVRRRGQEARLRCSPMKGHSHVYWYRQLPEEGLKFMVYLQKENIIDESGMPKERFSAEFPKEGPSILRIQQVVRGDSAAYFCASSLRDSHTEAFFGQGTRLTVV.

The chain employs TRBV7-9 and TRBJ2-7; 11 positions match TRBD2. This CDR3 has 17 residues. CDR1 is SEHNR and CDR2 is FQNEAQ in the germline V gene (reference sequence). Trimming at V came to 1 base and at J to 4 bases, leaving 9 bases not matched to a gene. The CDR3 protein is CASSLVPSGGRSYEQYF. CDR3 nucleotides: TGTGCCAGCAGCTTAGTTCCTAGCGGGGGGAGATCGTACGAGCAGTACTTC. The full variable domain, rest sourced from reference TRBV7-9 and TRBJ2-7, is DTGVSQNPRHKITKRGQNVTFRCDPISEHNRLYWYRQTLGQGPEFLTYFQNEAQLEKSRLLSDRFSAERPKGSFSTLEIQRTEQGDSAMYLCASSLVPSGGRSYEQYFGPGTRLTVT.

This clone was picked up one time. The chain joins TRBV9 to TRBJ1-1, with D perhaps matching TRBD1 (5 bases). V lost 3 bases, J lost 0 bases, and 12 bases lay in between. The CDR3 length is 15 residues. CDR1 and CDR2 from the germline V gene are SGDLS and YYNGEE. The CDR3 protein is CASSALQAMNTEAFF. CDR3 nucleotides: TGTGCCAGCAGCGCCCTACAGGCCATGAACACTGAAGCTTTCTTT.

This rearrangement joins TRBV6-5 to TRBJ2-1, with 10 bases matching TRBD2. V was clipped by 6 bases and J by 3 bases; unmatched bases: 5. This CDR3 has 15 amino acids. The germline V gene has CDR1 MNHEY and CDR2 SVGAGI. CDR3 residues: CASRGSGGGYNEQFF. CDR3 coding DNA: TGTGCCAGCAGAGGGAGCGGGGGGGGCTACAATGAGCAGTTCTTC.

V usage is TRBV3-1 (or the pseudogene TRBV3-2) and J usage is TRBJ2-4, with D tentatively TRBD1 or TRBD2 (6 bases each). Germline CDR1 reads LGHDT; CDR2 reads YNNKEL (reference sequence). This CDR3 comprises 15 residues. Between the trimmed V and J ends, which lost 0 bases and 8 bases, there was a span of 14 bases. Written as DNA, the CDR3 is TGTGCCAGCAGCCAAGATAAGGTTAGGGGGGACATTCAGTACTTC. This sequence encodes CASSQDKVRGDIQYF.

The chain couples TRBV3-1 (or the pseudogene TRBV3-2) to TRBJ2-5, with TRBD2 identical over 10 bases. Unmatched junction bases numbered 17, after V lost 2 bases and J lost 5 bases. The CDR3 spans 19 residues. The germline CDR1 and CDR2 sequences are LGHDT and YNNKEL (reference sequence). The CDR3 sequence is CASSQRPRGRAGGPETQYF. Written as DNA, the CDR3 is TGTGCCAGCAGCCAAAGACCCCGGGGACGAGCGGGGGGGCCGGAGACCCAGTACTTC.

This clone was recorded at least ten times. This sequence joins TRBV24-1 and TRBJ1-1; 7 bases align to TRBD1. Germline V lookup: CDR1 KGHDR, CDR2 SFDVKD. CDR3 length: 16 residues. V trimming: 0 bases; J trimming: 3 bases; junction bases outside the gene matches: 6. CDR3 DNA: TGTGCCACCAGTGATTTGTTGGCAGGGGGGGACACTGAAGCTTTCTTT. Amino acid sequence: CATSDLLAGGDTEAFF.

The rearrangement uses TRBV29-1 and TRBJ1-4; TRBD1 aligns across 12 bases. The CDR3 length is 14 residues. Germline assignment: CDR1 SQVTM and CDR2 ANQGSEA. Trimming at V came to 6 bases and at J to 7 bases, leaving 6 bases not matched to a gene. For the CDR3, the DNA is TGCAGCGTGGGGACAGGGGGCGGGAGTGAAAAACTGTTTTTT. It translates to CSVGTGGGSEKLFF.

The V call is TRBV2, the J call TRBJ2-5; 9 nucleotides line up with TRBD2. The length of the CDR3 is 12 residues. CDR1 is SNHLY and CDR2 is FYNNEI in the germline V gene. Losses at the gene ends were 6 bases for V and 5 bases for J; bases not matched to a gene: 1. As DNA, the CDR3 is TGTGCCAGCAGGCGGGAGGGTGAGACCCAGTACTTC. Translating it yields CASRREGETQYF.

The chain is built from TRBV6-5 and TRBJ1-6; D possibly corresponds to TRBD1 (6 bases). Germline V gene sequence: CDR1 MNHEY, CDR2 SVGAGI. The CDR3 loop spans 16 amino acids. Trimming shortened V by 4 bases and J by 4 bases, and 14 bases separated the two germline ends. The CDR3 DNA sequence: TGTGCCAGCAGTTGCGGACAGACTGATTATAATTCACCCCTCCACTTT. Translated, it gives CASSCGQTDYNSPLHF.

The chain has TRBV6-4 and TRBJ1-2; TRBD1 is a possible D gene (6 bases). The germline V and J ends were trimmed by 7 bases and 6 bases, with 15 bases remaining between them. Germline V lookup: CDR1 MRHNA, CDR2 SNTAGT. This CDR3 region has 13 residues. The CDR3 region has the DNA TGTGCCAGCACCCCTGAGGGGGGGCATGGCTACACCTTC. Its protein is CASTPEGGHGYTF.

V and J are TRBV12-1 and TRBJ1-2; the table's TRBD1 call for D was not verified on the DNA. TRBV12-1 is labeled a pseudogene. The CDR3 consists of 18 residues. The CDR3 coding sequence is TGTGCCAGCAGCCTTGACCCCCGGGACAGGGGGCTCCTCTATGGCTACACCTTC. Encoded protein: CASSLDPRDRGLLYGYTF.

Written as DNA, the CDR3 is TGTGCCTGGAGTGTCAGGGACGGAGCTTTCTTT. Translated, it gives CAWSVRDGAFF. The chain uses TRBV30 and TRBJ1-1; D is possibly TRBD1 (5 bases). CDR3 length: 11 amino acids. CDR1 and CDR2 from the germline V gene are GTSNPN and SVGIG (reference sequence). Trimming pared 0 bases from V and 10 bases from J, leaving 9 bases between.

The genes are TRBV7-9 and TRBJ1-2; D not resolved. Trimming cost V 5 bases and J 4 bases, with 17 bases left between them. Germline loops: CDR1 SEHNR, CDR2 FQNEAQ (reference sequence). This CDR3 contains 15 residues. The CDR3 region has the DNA TGTGCCAGCAGCCCAAGACCCCCTGGCTTCTATGGCTACACCTTC. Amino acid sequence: CASSPRPPGFYGYTF.

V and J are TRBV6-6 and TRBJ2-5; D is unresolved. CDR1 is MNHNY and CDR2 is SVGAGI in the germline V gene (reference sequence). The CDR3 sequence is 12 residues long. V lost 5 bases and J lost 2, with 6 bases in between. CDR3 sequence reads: CASSKRQETQYF. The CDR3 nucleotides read TGTGCCAGCAGTAAGCGTCAAGAGACCCAGTACTTC.